What follows are 26 T cell receptor beta chains derived from one specimen sequenced in a study of blood T cell repertoires in COVID-19. Using immunoSEQ multiplex PCR, the repertoire was profiled, and TCRdb retains in-frame clones only, with some absent. Altogether hundreds of thousands of clones are present, about 90% being singletons, with the ten largest covering over 1.2%. The material sequenced was peripheral blood. The receptors were gathered from a woman aged 35 to 49 who had recovered from COVID-19.

The chain uses TRBV6-1 and TRBJ1-5; 12 positions agree with TRBD1. The V gene end was trimmed by 1 base and the J gene end by 7 bases; junction bases not matched to a gene: 11. The germline CDR1 and CDR2 sequences are MNHNS and SASEGT. The CDR3 is made up of 18 amino acids. CDR3 coding DNA: TGTGCCAGCAGTGAAGGAACCCGGGACAGGGGGCTAGGGCAGCCCCAGCATTTT. Residues: CASSEGTRDRGLGQPQHF.

This chain links TRBV6-1 with TRBJ1-2; TRBD1 aligns across 12 bases. There are 17 residues in the CDR3. Germline CDR1 is MNHNS and CDR2 is SASEGT. Trimming at V came to 5 bases and at J to 4 bases, leaving 11 bases not matched to a gene. The CDR3 loop reads CASSKGTGGLWVYGYTF. Written as DNA, the CDR3 is TGTGCCAGCAGTAAAGGGACAGGGGGCTTGTGGGTCTATGGCTACACCTTC.

The table lists this clone with a count of one. This chain connects TRBV12-3 or TRBV12-4 to TRBJ1-1; TRBD1 aligns across 9 bases. Germline trimming cut 7 bases from V and 8 bases from J; bases unmatched to any gene: 8. The CDR3 is 13 residues long. CDR3 DNA sequence: TGTGCCAGCACCCGGACAGGGGTGCTAGAAGCTTTCTTT. Translated: CASTRTGVLEAFF.

The chain is built from TRBV7-6 and TRBJ1-3; D not resolved. CDR1 and CDR2 (germline): SGHVS, FNYEAQ. CDR3 size: 15 residues. Trimming left V 0 bases short and J 0 bases short, with 6 bases between. CDR3 residues: CASSLAFNSGNTIYF. The CDR3 coding sequence is TGTGCCAGCAGCTTAGCCTTTAACTCTGGAAACACCATATATTTT.

In its sample, this clone was seen a few times. The rearrangement uses TRBV6-5 and TRBJ1-1, with 10 bases lining up with TRBD1. Germline values: CDR1 MNHEY, CDR2 SVGAGI. The CDR3 has 15 amino acids. The V segment lost 7 bases and the J segment 0 bases; nucleotides outside the gene matches: 5. The CDR3 loop is CASKDRGPVNTEAFF. The CDR3 DNA reads TGTGCCAGCAAAGACAGGGGGCCAGTGAACACTGAAGCTTTCTTT.

V and J are TRBV11-1 and TRBJ1-1; D is undetermined. The germline V gene has CDR1 SGHAT and CDR2 FQDESV (reference sequence). The CDR3 contains 14 residues. V lost 5 bases and J lost 1, with 11 bases in between. The CDR3 region has the DNA TGTGCCAGCAGCCTACAGTATCAGAACACTGAAGCTTTCTTT. Its protein is CASSLQYQNTEAFF.

The CDR3 is CASGGTGGNQPQHF. Here the CDR3 DNA reads TGTGCCAGCGGGGGGACAGGAGGAAATCAGCCCCAGCATTTT. The V and J genes are TRBV27 and TRBJ1-5, with 8 bases that match TRBD1. V lost 8 bases, J lost 4 bases, and 7 bases stayed unmatched. This CDR3 is 14 amino acids long. Germline assignment: CDR1 MNHEY and CDR2 SMNVEV (reference sequence).

There are a few counts of this clone. This rearrangement joins TRBV6-2 or TRBV6-3 to TRBJ1-1; perhaps TRBD1 as D (5 bases). The CDR3 length is 14 residues. Germline V gene sequence: CDR1 MNHEY, CDR2 SVGEGT. V was shortened by 2 bases and J by 1 base, with 8 bases between the two germline ends. In DNA form, the CDR3 reads TGTGCCAGCAGTTACCTCGGGGGGAACACTGAAGCTTTCTTT. This codes for CASSYLGGNTEAFF.

This clone was picked up one time. V gene TRBV5-1 combines with J gene TRBJ1-1; maybe TRBD1 (5 bases). Trimming took 0 bases from V and 5 from J, leaving 11 bases between them. The germline CDR1 and CDR2 sequences are SGHRS and YFSETQ. CDR3 size: 14 residues. CDR3 region: CASSLGFGGTEAFF. DNA for the CDR3: TGCGCCAGCAGCTTGGGTTTTGGGGGGACTGAAGCTTTCTTT.

This clone was observed a few times. J is TRBJ2-2 and V is TRBV27; D unresolved. This CDR3 is built from 14 residues. V shed 3 bases and J shed 3 bases, with 8 bases lying between them. Germline lookup yields CDR1 MNHEY and CDR2 SMNVEV (reference sequence). CDR3 region: CASSFLQHTGELFF. The CDR3, as DNA: TGTGCCAGCAGTTTCTTACAGCACACCGGGGAGCTGTTTTTT.

The chain combines TRBV9 with TRBJ1-6; a possible D gene is TRBD1 (5 bases). Germline V gene lookup returns CDR1 SGDLS and CDR2 YYNGEE. With 1 base removed from V and 5 bases from J, the gap between germline ends came to 7 bases. This CDR3 has 14 amino acids. The CDR3 DNA reads as TGTGCCAGCAGCGTAACAGGAGATAATTCACCCCTCCACTTT. This codes for CASSVTGDNSPLHF.

The chain employs TRBV6-5 and TRBJ2-3; 12 bases fit TRBD2. Germline V CDR1 and CDR2: MNHEY, SVGAGI. The CDR3 has 14 amino acids. The J segment lost 5 bases and the V segment lost 6 bases, leaving 3 bases of the junction unmatched. The CDR3 DNA reads TGTGCCAGCAGGAGACTAGCGGGGGTAGATACGCAGTATTTT. Encoded protein: CASRRLAGVDTQYF.

The J gene is TRBJ2-5, the V gene TRBV9, with D perhaps TRBD2 (7 bases). The germline CDR1 and CDR2 sequences are SGDLS and YYNGEE. The CDR3 totals 16 residues. V lost 4 bases and J lost 4, with 20 bases in between. The CDR3 here is CASSPLEGGGRETQYF. CDR3 coding DNA: TGTGCCAGCAGCCCCCTTGAGGGGGGGGGTAGAGAGACCCAGTACTTC.

The V and J genes are TRBV7-2 and TRBJ1-4, with a possible D match to TRBD1 (6 bases). Germline CDR1 SGHTA, CDR2 FQGNSA. The V end lost 2 bases, the J end lost 7 bases, and 14 bases lay between the germline ends. This CDR3 region has 15 residues. CDR3 sequence (DNA): TGTGCCAGCAGCTTACGGGACATGGTTTTTGAAAAACTGTTTTTT. It yields the protein CASSLRDMVFEKLFF.

This sequence joins TRBV4-3 and TRBJ1-6; 7 nucleotides line up with TRBD1. The ends lost 3 bases at V and 0 bases at J; junction bases unmatched: 11. The CDR3 length is 19 residues. CDR1 and CDR2 from the germline V gene are LGHNA and YSLEER. Here the CDR3 DNA reads TGCGCCAGCAGCCAGGGACAGCCAGGGGGGCACTCCTATAATTCACCCCTCCACTTT. It is translated as CASSQGQPGGHSYNSPLHF.

This rearrangement joins TRBV5-1 to TRBJ2-3; TRBD1 is a possible D gene (5 bases). There are 14 residues in the CDR3. CDR1 SGHRS and CDR2 YFSETQ come from the germline V gene. Trimming left V 0 bases short and J 6 bases short, with 11 bases between. DNA of the CDR3: TGCGCCAGCAGCTTGGAACAGGCCGAGGATACGCAGTATTTT. Its translation is CASSLEQAEDTQYF.

This chain uses TRBV7-2 with TRBJ1-4; TRBD1 is a possible D gene (5 bases). V was clipped by 5 bases and J by 0 bases, with 10 bases between them. Germline V CDR1 and CDR2: SGHTA, FQGNSA. This CDR3 comprises 15 residues. The CDR3 is CASSQQGSTNEKLFF. Written as DNA, the CDR3 is TGTGCCAGCAGCCAGCAGGGTTCAACTAATGAAAAACTGTTTTTT.

In DNA form, the CDR3 reads TGTGCCAGCAGCTTGGGGACAGGGGTTACCTATGGCTACACCTTC. Translation: CASSLGTGVTYGYTF. The chain has TRBV7-9 and TRBJ1-2; 10 bases match TRBD1. CDR1 and CDR2 from the germline V gene are SEHNR and FQNEAQ (reference sequence). This CDR3 is built from 15 residues. V gave up 3 bases and J gave up 4 bases; unmatched junction bases: 5.

The chain couples TRBV15 to TRBJ1-2; 10 bases match TRBD1. This CDR3 comprises 16 residues. The trim removed 3 bases at V and 4 bases at J, leaving 8 bases unmatched. Germline V CDR1 and CDR2: LNHNV, YYDKDF (reference sequence). CDR3 loop: CATSSLWTGGGYGYTF. CDR3 DNA: TGTGCCACCAGCAGCCTCTGGACAGGGGGAGGCTATGGCTACACCTTC.

In this sample, this clone turned up a few times. The chain uses TRBV3-1 (or the pseudogene TRBV3-2) and TRBJ2-7; D may be TRBD1 (6 bases). The CDR3 is made up of 15 amino acids. The germline V and J ends were trimmed by 5 bases and 3 bases, with 17 bases remaining between them. The germline gives CDR1 LGHDT, CDR2 YNNKEL (reference sequence). CDR3 sequence: CASSKGVDQDYEQYF. CDR3 sequence (DNA): TGTGCCAGCAGCAAGGGGGTAGACCAAGACTACGAGCAGTACTTC.

The rearrangement links TRBV7-9 to TRBJ2-7; TRBD1 might be the D (6 bases). The germline V gene has CDR1 SEHNR and CDR2 FQNEAQ (reference sequence). With 9 bases removed from V and 0 bases from J, the gap between germline ends came to 18 bases. The CDR3 length is 15 residues. In nucleotides, the CDR3 is TGTGCCAGTAGTGGTGGGGGCACAGGCTCCTACGAGCAGTACTTC. This gives the protein CASSGGGTGSYEQYF.

This rearrangement joins TRBV15 to TRBJ1-2; D not certain. Trimming left V 2 bases short and J 4 bases short, with 8 bases between. Germline CDR1 reads LNHNV; CDR2 reads YYDKDF (reference sequence). The CDR3 totals 13 residues. The CDR3 sequence: CATSRLSLYGYTF. The CDR3 DNA sequence: TGTGCCACCAGCAGACTCTCCCTCTATGGCTACACCTTC.

This rearrangement joins TRBV18 to TRBJ2-2, with TRBD2 matching 10 bases. Germline V gene data show CDR1 as KGHSH and CDR2 as LQKENI. The CDR3 runs 17 residues. V shed 3 bases and J 5 bases; nucleotides not matched to a gene: 9. The CDR3 loop is CASSPPSGGGGTGELFF. The CDR3 coding sequence is TGTGCCAGCTCACCCCCTAGCGGGGGAGGAGGGACCGGGGAGCTGTTTTTT.

V is TRBV6-6 and J is TRBJ2-1, with D possibly matching TRBD1 (5 bases). The CDR3 contains 14 residues. V lost 1 base to trimming and J lost 6 bases, with 10 bases between them. Germline CDR1 reads MNHNY; CDR2 reads SVGAGI (reference sequence). CDR3 region: CASSYFDSFNEQFF. Here the CDR3 DNA reads TGTGCCAGCAGTTACTTCGACAGCTTCAATGAGCAGTTCTTC.

This clone is a singleton in its sample. V is TRBV27 and J is TRBJ2-3; 8 nucleotides match TRBD1. V shed 4 bases, J shed 2 bases, and the junction held 5 bases outside the gene matches. Germline CDR1 and CDR2: MNHEY and SMNVEV (reference sequence). The length of the CDR3 is 15 residues. The CDR3 region has the DNA TGTGCCAGCAGTTACGGGACAGGAGACACAGATACGCAGTATTTT. Protein: CASSYGTGDTDTQYF.

The chain employs TRBV29-1 and TRBJ2-7, with 8 positions matching TRBD2. The CDR3 totals 12 residues. CDR1 is SQVTM and CDR2 is ANQGSEA in the germline V gene. J was trimmed by 6 bases and V by 6 bases; bases with no gene match: 7. The DNA for the CDR3 is TGCAGCGTCGCCCCGGGGGGGTCCGAGCAGTACTTC. It codes for CSVAPGGSEQYF.